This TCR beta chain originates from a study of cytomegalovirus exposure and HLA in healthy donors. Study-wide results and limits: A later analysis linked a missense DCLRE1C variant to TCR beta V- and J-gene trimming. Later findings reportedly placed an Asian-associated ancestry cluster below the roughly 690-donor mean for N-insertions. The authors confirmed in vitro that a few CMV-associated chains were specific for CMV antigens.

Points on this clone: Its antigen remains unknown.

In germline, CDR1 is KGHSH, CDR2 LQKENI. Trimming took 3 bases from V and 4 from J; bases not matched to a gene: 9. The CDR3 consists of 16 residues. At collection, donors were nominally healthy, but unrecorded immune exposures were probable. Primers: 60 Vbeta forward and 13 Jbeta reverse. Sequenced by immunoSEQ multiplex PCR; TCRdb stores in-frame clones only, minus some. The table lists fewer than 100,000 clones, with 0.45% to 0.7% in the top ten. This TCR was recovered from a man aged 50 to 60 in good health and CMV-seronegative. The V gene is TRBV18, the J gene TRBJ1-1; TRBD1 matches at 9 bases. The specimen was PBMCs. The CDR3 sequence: CASSPFTGGTGTEAFF. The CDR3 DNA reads TGTGCCAGCTCACCTTTTACAGGGGGCACAGGCACTGAAGCTTTCTTT. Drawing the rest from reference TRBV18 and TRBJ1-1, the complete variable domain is NAGVMQNPRHLVRRRGQEARLRCSPMKGHSHVYWYRQLPEEGLKFMVYLQKENIIDESGMPKERFSAEFPKEGPSILRIQQVVRGDSAAYFCASSPFTGGTGTEAFFGQGTRLTVV.